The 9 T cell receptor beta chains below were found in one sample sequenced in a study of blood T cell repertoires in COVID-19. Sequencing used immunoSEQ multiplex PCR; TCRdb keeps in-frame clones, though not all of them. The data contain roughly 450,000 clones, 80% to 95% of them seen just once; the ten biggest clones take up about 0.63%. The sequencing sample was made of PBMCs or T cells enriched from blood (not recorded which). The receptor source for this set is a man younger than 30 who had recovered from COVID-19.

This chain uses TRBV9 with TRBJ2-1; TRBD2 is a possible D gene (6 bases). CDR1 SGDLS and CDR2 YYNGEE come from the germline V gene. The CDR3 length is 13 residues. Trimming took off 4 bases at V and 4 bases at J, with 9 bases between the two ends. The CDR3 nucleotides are TGTGCCAGCAGCCTTGCGGGGTACAATGAGCAGTTCTTC. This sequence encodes CASSLAGYNEQFF. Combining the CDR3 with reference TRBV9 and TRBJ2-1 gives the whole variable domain DSGVTQTPKHLITATGQRVTLRCSPRSGDLSVYWYQQSLDQGLQFLIQYYNGEERAKGNILERFSAQQFPDLHSELNLSSLELGDSALYFCASSLAGYNEQFFGPGTRLTVL.

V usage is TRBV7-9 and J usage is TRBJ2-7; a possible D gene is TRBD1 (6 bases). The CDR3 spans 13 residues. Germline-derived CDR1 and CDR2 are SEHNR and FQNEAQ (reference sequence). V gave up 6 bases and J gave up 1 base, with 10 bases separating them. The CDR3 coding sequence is TGTGCCAGCAGTTATACAGGGTCCTACGAGCAGTACTTC. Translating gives CASSYTGSYEQYF. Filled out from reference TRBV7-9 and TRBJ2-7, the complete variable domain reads DTGVSQNPRHKITKRGQNVTFRCDPISEHNRLYWYRQTLGQGPEFLTYFQNEAQLEKSRLLSDRFSAERPKGSFSTLEIQRTEQGDSAMYLCASSYTGSYEQYFGPGTRLTVT.

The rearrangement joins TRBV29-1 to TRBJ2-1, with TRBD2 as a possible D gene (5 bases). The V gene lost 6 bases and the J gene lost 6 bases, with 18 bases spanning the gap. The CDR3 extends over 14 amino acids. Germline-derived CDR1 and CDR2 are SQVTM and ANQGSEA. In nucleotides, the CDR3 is TGCAGCGTCCCCCCGCGGCTAGCTGCCAATGAGCAGTTCTTC. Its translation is CSVPPRLAANEQFF.

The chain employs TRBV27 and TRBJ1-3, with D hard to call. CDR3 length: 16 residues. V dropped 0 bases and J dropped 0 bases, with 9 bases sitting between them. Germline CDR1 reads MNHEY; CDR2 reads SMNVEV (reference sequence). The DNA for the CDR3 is TGTGCCAGCAGTTTATCGGGAGGATTCTCTGGAAACACCATATATTTT. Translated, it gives CASSLSGGFSGNTIYF.

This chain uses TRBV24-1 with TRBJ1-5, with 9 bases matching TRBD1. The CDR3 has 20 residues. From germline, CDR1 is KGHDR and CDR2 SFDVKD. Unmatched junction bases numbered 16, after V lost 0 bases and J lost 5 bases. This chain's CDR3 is CATSDLPDPRTQGAYQPQHF. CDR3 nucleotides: TGTGCCACCAGTGATTTGCCCGACCCCCGCACACAGGGGGCATATCAGCCCCAGCATTTT.

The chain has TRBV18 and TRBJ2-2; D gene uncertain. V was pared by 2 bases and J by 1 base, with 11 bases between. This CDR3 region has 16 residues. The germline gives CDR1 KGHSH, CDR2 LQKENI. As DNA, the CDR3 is TGTGCCAGCTCACCAGTGCTGGCAGTGAACACCGGGGAGCTGTTTTTT. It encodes CASSPVLAVNTGELFF.

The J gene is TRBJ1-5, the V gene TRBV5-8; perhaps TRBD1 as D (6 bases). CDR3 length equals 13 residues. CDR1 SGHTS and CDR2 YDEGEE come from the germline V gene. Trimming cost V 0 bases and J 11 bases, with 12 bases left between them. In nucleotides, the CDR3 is TGTGCCAGCAGCTTGGTCCGAGGGGGAGCCCAGCATTTT. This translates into CASSLVRGGAQHF. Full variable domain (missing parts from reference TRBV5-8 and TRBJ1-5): EAGVTQSPTHLIKTRGQQATLRCSPISGHTSVYWYQQALGLGLQFLLWYDEGEERNRGNFPPRFSGRQFPNYSSELNVNALELEDSALYLCASSLVRGGAQHFGDGTRLSIL.

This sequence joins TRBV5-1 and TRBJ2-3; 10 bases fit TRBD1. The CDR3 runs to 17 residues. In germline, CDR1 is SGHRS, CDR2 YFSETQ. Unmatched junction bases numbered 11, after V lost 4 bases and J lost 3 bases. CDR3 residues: CASSTPHAGQGTDTQYF. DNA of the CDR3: TGCGCCAGCAGCACACCCCACGCGGGACAGGGGACAGATACGCAGTATTTT.

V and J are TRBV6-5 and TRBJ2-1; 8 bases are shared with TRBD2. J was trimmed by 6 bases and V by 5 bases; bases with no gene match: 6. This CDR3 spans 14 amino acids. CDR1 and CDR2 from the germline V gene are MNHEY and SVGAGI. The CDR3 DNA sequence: TGTGCCAGCAGTCTCAGCGGGAGCTTCAATGAGCAGTTCTTC. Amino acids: CASSLSGSFNEQFF.